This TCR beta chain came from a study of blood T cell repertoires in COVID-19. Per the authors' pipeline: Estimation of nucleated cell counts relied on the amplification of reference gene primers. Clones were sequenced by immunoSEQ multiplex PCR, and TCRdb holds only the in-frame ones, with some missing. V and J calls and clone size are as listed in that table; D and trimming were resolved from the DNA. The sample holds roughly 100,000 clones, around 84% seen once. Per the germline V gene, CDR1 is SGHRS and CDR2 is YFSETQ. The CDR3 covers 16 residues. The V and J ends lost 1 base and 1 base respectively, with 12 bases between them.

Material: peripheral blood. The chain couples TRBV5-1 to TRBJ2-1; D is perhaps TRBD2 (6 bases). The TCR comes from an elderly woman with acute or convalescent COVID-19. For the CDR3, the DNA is TGCGCCAGCAGCTTGACGGGAGAGGTATCCTACAATGAGCAGTTCTTC. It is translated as CASSLTGEVSYNEQFF.